The 2 T cell receptor beta chains in this list originate from one sample, sequenced in a study of shared clonotypes between healthy human individuals. Sequencing was performed with immunoSEQ multiplex PCR; in TCRdb, only in-frame clones are kept and a portion is missing. Here the sample spans about a million clones, approximately 77% being singletons. Sequencing was carried out using memory CD4+ T cells from PBMCs. Subset noted: CD45RA-negative fraction. The receptors originated from a young man in good health. Some clones in this sample may be carry-over from other donors' samples.

Regarding this clone: Distinct nucleotide sequences in the sample also encode this CDR3. The chain employs TRBV19 and TRBJ1-1; no clear D. V lost 6 bases, J lost 1 base, and 12 bases lay in between. This CDR3 is built from 14 residues. Germline-derived CDR1 and CDR2 are LNHDA and SQIVND (reference sequence). The CDR3 sequence: CASSRTGGNTEAFF. For the CDR3, the DNA is TGTGCCAGTAGCCGAACCGGCGGGAACACTGAAGCTTTCTTT.

This chain links TRBV6-1 with TRBJ1-4, with 9 bases that match TRBD1. The trim removed 3 bases at V and 6 bases at J, leaving 2 bases unmatched. The CDR3 is 14 residues long. Germline CDR1 and CDR2: MNHNS and SASEGT. In nucleotides, the CDR3 is TGTGCCAGCAGTGACACAGGGGGCCATGAAAAACTGTTTTTT. Residues: CASSDTGGHEKLFF.